A selection of T cell receptor beta chains follows, all from one sample in a study of blood T cell repertoires in COVID-19. TCRdb's copy holds only in-frame clones and misses some; the assay was immunoSEQ multiplex PCR. Among about 55,000 clones listed, around 84% were seen once. Sequenced material: peripheral blood. Receptors originate from a man aged 65 to 79 with acute or convalescent COVID-19. The CDR3 runs from the conserved cysteine through the conserved F or W. Each record gives: clone size, V gene, D gene, J gene, CDR3 DNA, CDR3 protein. D genes are given only for firm matches. Where a row states a size, it is once, few, many or the class of an expanded clone; other rows omit it.

>once|TRBV27|-|TRBJ1-4
TGTGCCAGCAGTTCCCGGGGAGGGGGAAGGGGTAGGGAAAAACTGTTTTTT
CASSSRGGGRGREKLFF
>-|TRBV5-4|-|TRBJ2-3
TGTGCCAGCACGCTTTCTCAGGGCGCAGATACGCAGTATTTT
CASTLSQGADTQYF
>once|TRBV27|TRBD1|TRBJ1-2
TGTGCCAGCAGCCAAACACCGGGACAGAAAAATGGCTACACCTTC
CASSQTPGQKNGYTF
>-|TRBV19|-|TRBJ1-1
TGTGCCAGTAAAGGCCCGGGAGTGAACACTGAAGCTTTCTTT
CASKGPGVNTEAFF
>-|TRBV29-1|-|TRBJ2-1
TGCAGCGTTGAAACCGGGGGAGGTGGTGATGAGCAGTTCTTC
CSVETGGGGDEQFF
>few|TRBV7-9|-|TRBJ1-2
TGTGCCAGCAGCCCAACCGGGGATAACTATGGCTACACCTTC
CASSPTGDNYGYTF
>-|TRBV7-9|TRBD2|TRBJ2-1
TGTGCCAGCAGCTTGCCCCCGGGACTAGCGGCGGCTGAGGAGCAGTTCTTC
CASSLPPGLAAAEEQFF
>-|TRBV20-1|TRBD1|TRBJ1-4
TGCAGTGCTAGTAGCGACAGGGGGCGGAAAAAACTGTTTTTT
CSASSDRGRKKLFF
>-|TRBV6-2/TRBV6-3|-|TRBJ1-4
TGTGCCAGCAGCCCACAGTCAACTAATGAAAAACTGTTTTTT
CASSPQSTNEKLFF
>-|TRBV29-1|TRBD2|TRBJ2-1
TGCAGCGTTGACGGCGGGAGGGCCTCTGAGCAGTTCTTC
CSVDGGRASEQFF
>once|TRBV19|-|TRBJ1-5
TGTGCCAGTAGCCCCGGGTCGGGGGGGGAGCATCAGCCCCAGCATTTT
CASSPGSGGEHQPQHF